The T cell receptor beta chain under discussion was sequenced for a study of persistence of HIV-infected CD4 T cells. The germline V and J ends were trimmed by 2 bases and 4 bases, with 16 bases remaining between them. Germline loops: CDR1 SGHKS, CDR2 YYEKEE (reference sequence). This CDR3 has 17 amino acids. Stimulation used 8.5 to 10 ug/mL lysate from CMV-infected fibroblasts. CD40L-negative CD69-negative CD45RO-high memory CD4+ T cells were sorted as populations depleted of antigen-responding cells. Donors were HIV-1-infected adults who began suppressive ART during chronic infection. This was the immunoSEQ version 4 assay in survey mode. TCRdb's table, derived via immunoSEQ multiplex PCR, lists solely in-frame clones and lacks some. This sample yields fewer than 40,000 clones, of which 82% are seen a single time; 5% to 7.5% belongs to the top ten. General study findings and limits: Degenerate expanded CDR3beta sequences were enriched among CMV- and Gag-responding cells.

In the case of this clone: Its matching antigen is unknown.

The chain employs TRBV5-5 and TRBJ2-6; perhaps TRBD2 as D (7 bases). This sample comprised CD4+ T cells sorted from PBMCs after approximately 19-hour stimulation, obtained from a patient who received antiretroviral therapy. This clonotype was obtained from an adult woman with HIV who was CMV-seropositive. The CDR3 DNA reads TGTGCCAGCAGCTTACAGGGAGGGGGGCGGGGGGCCAACGTCCTGACTTTC. This codes for CASSLQGGGRGANVLTF.